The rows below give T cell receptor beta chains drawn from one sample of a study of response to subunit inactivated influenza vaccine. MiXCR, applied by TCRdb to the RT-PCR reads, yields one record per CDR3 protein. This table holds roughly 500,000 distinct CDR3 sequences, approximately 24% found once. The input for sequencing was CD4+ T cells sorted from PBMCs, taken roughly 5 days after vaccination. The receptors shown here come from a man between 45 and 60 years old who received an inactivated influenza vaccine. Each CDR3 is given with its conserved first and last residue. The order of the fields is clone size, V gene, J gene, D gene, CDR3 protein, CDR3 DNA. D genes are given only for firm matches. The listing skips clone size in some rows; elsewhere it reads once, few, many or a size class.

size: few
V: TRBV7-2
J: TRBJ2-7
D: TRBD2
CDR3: CASSSSWTSGRYEQYF
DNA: TGTGCCAGCAGCAGTTCTTGGACTAGCGGGAGATACGAGCAGTACTTC

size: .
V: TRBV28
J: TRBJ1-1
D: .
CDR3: CASSPSRRGLTEAFF
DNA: TGTGCCAGCAGTCCTTCACGGAGGGGACTCACGGAAGCTTTCTTT

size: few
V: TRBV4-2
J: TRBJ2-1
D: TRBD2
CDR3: CASSQGQSGGNEQFF
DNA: TGTGCCAGCAGCCAGGGGCAGTCCGGGGGGAATGAGCAGTTCTTC

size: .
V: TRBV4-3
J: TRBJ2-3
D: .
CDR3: CASSPQRTDTQYF
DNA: TGCGCCAGCAGCCCACAGAGGACAGATACGCAGTATTTT

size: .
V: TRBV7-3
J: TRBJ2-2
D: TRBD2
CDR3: CASSTRGLAGELFF
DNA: TGTGCCAGCAGCACTAGGGGACTAGCCGGGGAGCTGTTTTTT

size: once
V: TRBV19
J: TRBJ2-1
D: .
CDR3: CASRGRGSNEQFF
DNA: TGTGCCAGTAGGGGCCGGGGGAGCAATGAGCAGTTCTTC

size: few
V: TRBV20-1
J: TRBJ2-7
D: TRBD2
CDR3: CSATGLAGRSSYEQYF
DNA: TGCAGTGCAACGGGACTAGCGGGGCGAAGCTCCTACGAGCAGTACTTC

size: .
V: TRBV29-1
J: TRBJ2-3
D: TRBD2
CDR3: CSFQRGRADTQYF
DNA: TGCAGCTTTCAGCGGGGCAGGGCAGATACGCAGTATTTT

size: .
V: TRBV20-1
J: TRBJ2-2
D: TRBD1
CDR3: CSARTGLGGELFF
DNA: TGCAGTGCCAGGACAGGGTTGGGCGGGGAGCTGTTTTTT

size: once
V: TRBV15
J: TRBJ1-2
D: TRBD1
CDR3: CATSKPGTGTGYTF
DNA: TGTGCCACCAGCAAACCCGGGACAGGGACTGGCTACACCTTC

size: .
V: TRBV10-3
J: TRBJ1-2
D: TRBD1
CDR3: CAISESGQFYGYTF
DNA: TGTGCCATCAGTGAGTCGGGACAGTTCTATGGCTACACCTTC